The text below deals with one T cell receptor beta chain. The read ends 3 residues shy of where the CDR3 ends; the end is completed using the germline J gene. Profiled with immunoSEQ multiplex PCR; TCRdb holds only in-frame clones, not every one. The sample holds about 40,000 clones. This record belongs to a study of T cells in women clearing cervical HPV infection. Per germline, CDR1 MNHNS and CDR2 SASEGT. The CDR3 is 15 residues long. The V end was cut by 1 base, the J end by 0 bases, with 10 bases between. The rearrangement uses TRBV6-1 and TRBJ2-7; no definite D call. The specimen was blood buffy coat. The sequence was collected from a woman aged 18 to 69 with a cervical HPV16 infection that either progressed to CIN3+ or cleared (not recorded which). CDR3 protein: CASSEGGHFSYEQYF. The CDR3 bases that were read are TGTGCCAGCAGTGAAGGTGGGCACTTCTCCTACGAG.